The 22 T cell receptor beta chains given below trace back to one sample, sequenced in a study of glioma-infiltrating T cells. Amplification of TCR alpha and beta CDR3 regions from RNA used iRepertoire nested multiplex PCR. Via MiXCR, TCRdb re-called the multiplex PCR reads, giving one row per CDR3 protein. The table lists more than 95,000 distinct CDR3 sequences, around 23% of them singletons. Sequenced input: glioma tissue, nonneoplastic brain tissue, or PBMCs (not recorded which). Every receptor here comes from a human donor with low-grade glioma or glioblastoma, undergoing nonglioma brain surgery, or in good health (not recorded which).

This clonotype was seen a few times. This chain connects TRBV2 to TRBJ2-3; D is possibly TRBD2 (6 bases). This CDR3 spans 15 amino acids. V lost 6 bases and J 0 bases, leaving 13 bases between the germline ends. The germline gives CDR1 SNHLY, CDR2 FYNNEI. The CDR3 DNA sequence: TGTGCCAGCAGCCCCGACGGGAGTAGCACAGATACGCAGTATTTT. As protein: CASSPDGSSTDTQYF.

This clonotype was seen many times. The chain is built from TRBV28 and TRBJ2-1; D is uncertain. The CDR3 loop spans 14 amino acids. Trimming took 10 bases from V and 2 from J, leaving 15 bases between them. CDR1 is MDHEN and CDR2 is SYDVKM in the germline V gene. In nucleotides, the CDR3 is TGTGCCACGCACAAAGCGAACACCTACAATGAGCAGTTCTTC. Translation gives CATHKANTYNEQFF.

This clonotype has only a few counts. This chain links TRBV29-1 with TRBJ2-3; D tentatively reads TRBD1 or TRBD2 (5 bases each). Germline CDR1 is SQVTM and CDR2 is ANQGSEA. This CDR3 has 12 residues. V lost 4 bases and J lost 7, with 12 bases in between. CDR3 in amino acids: CSVGEGPNTQYF. CDR3 DNA sequence: TGCAGCGTTGGTGAGGGGCCAAATACGCAGTATTTT.

This clonotype was seen once. This clone may be a read error of a much larger clone one base away. This rearrangement joins TRBV10-3 to TRBJ1-2, with a possible D match to TRBD1 (5 bases). Germline CDR1 reads ENHRY; CDR2 reads SYGVKD. This CDR3 has 14 amino acids. CDR3 DNA sequence: TGTGCCATCAGTCCCTTAGACAGCAACTATGGCTACGCCTTC. Translated, it gives CAISPLDSNYGYAF.

This clonotype was seen repeatedly, ten times or more. As DNA, the CDR3 is TGCAGTGCTATCGGACGGGTTAACACTGAAGCTTTCTTT. This gives the protein CSAIGRVNTEAFF. The chain employs TRBV20-1 and TRBJ1-1, with D unclear. Germline V lookup: CDR1 DFQATT, CDR2 SNEGSKA (reference sequence). The V end lost 4 bases, the J end lost 2 bases, and 11 bases lay between the germline ends. The CDR3 length is 13 residues.

As concerns this clonotype: A much larger clone lies a single base off, so this may be a read error. The genes are TRBV24-1 and TRBJ2-5; possibly TRBD2 for D (5 bases). The CDR3 loop spans 16 amino acids. Trimming removed 3 bases from V and 2 bases from J, with 15 bases in between. Germline V gene sequence: CDR1 KGHDR, CDR2 SFDVKD. The CDR3 spells CATSDHTLASQETQYF. CDR3 in DNA: TGTGCCACCAGTGATCATACCTTAGCGAGTCAAGAGACCCAGTACTTC.

This clonotype was recorded at least ten times. This clone may be a read error of a much larger clone one base away. The chain recombines TRBV6-1 with TRBJ1-6, with a possible D match to TRBD1 (6 bases). Germline V gene sequence: CDR1 MNHNS, CDR2 SASEGT. The CDR3 length is 15 residues. The CDR3 protein is CTSRRQDSHVSPLHF. The CDR3 nucleotides are TGTACCAGCAGGCGTCAGGACAGTCACGTCTCACCCCTCCACTTT.

The table lists this clonotype with a few counts. This may be a read error: a much more frequent sequence differs by one nucleotide. The chain employs TRBV6-1 and TRBJ2-3; D unclear. Between the trimmed V and J ends, which lost 7 bases and 6 bases, there was a span of 17 bases. Per the germline V gene, CDR1 is MNHNS and CDR2 is SASEGT. CDR3 length: 14 residues. Here the CDR3 reads CASKAARLADTQYF. The CDR3 DNA sequence: TGTGCCAGCAAGGCTGCGAGGCTTGCGGATACGCAGTATTTT.

The V and J genes are TRBV5-5 and TRBJ2-1, with a weak D call TRBD1 (9 bases). V was trimmed by 3 bases and J by 14 bases, leaving 39 bases between them. CDR1 and CDR2 (germline): SGHKS, YYEKEE (reference sequence). The CDR3 is made up of 20 amino acids. The CDR3 DNA reads as TGTGCCAGCAGCTGGGAACAGGGGGCGGGAGGTACAATGAGCAGGCAAAGGGAGTTCTTC. As protein: CASSWEQGAGGTMSRQREFF.

The chain uses TRBV11-1 and TRBJ2-3; D may be TRBD2 (5 bases). V was clipped by 0 bases and J by 0 bases, with 22 bases between them. From germline, CDR1 is SGHAT and CDR2 FQDESV (reference sequence). The CDR3 loop spans 20 amino acids. CDR3 nucleotide sequence: TGTGCCAGCAGCTTAGCGCCCGGTATCTCTTTGAGCGGCAGCACAGATACGCAGTATTTT. It specifies CASSLAPGISLSGSTDTQYF. Using reference TRBV11-1 and TRBJ2-3 for the parts outside the CDR3, the full variable domain is EAEVAQSPRYKITEKSQAVAFWCDPISGHATLYWYRQILGQGPELLVQFQDESVVDDSQLPKDRFSAERLKGVDSTLKIQPAELGDSAMYLCASSLAPGISLSGSTDTQYFGPGTRLTVL.

This clonotype was recorded many times. The J gene is TRBJ2-3, the V gene TRBV29-1; TRBD2 agrees at 10 bases. The CDR3 has 14 amino acids. The trim removed 8 bases at V and 2 bases at J, leaving 7 bases unmatched. Per germline, CDR1 SQVTM and CDR2 ANQGSEA. Written as DNA, the CDR3 is TGCAGCCTTAGAAGCGGGAGGGCCACAGATACGCAGTATTTT. Protein: CSLRSGRATDTQYF.

This clonotype has more than one count but fewer than ten. The CDR3 sequence: CASRPPRVNRSYEQYF. Written as DNA, the CDR3 is TGTGCCAGCAGGCCGCCCAGGGTTAATAGGTCCTACGAGCAGTACTTC. This chain connects TRBV12-3 or TRBV12-4 to TRBJ2-7; tentatively, D is TRBD1 (5 bases). CDR3 length: 16 amino acids. The germline V and J ends were trimmed by 6 bases and 1 base, with 19 bases remaining between them.

The chain has TRBV29-1 and TRBJ2-7, with D maybe TRBD1 (5 bases). This CDR3 spans 15 amino acids. V lost 1 base and J 4 bases, leaving 17 bases between the germline ends. Germline V gene sequence: CDR1 SQVTM, CDR2 ANQGSEA. CDR3 DNA: TGCAGCGTTGAAGTCCGGCTGGGCTCAGGGTACGAGCAGTACTTC. The encoded protein is CSVEVRLGSGYEQYF.

The rearrangement links TRBV29-1 to TRBJ2-1, with 13 positions matching TRBD2. The germline V gene has CDR1 SQVTM and CDR2 ANQGSEA. J lost 5 bases, V lost 7 bases, and 11 bases had no gene match. The CDR3 loop spans 16 amino acids. The CDR3 coding sequence is TGCAGCGCCAAAGGGACTAGCGGGGAACCCCACAATGAGCAGTTCTTC. Amino acid sequence: CSAKGTSGEPHNEQFF.

This clonotype was seen repeatedly, ten times or more. The chain couples TRBV6-2 or TRBV6-3 to TRBJ1-1; no reliable D call. The CDR3 sequence is 12 residues long. Between the trimmed V and J ends, which lost 0 bases and 7 bases, there was a span of 6 bases. Germline assignment: CDR1 MNHEY and CDR2 SVGEGT. CDR3 coding DNA: TGTGCCAGCAGTTACTCGCCTCGTGAAGCTTTCTTT. It translates to CASSYSPREAFF.

The CDR3 loop is CASSLAQGQGNYGYTF. The CDR3 nucleotides read TGTGCCAGCAGCTTGGCCCAGGGACAGGGGAACTATGGCTACACCTTC. This chain joins TRBV5-4 and TRBJ1-2; the match to TRBD1 covers 10 bases. Germline loops: CDR1 SGHNT, CDR2 YYREEE (reference sequence). The V gene end was trimmed by 0 bases and the J gene end by 2 bases; junction bases not matched to a gene: 4. This CDR3 is 16 amino acids long.

This clonotype has a count of ten or more. This rearrangement joins TRBV7-2 to TRBJ1-2, with 7 bases matching TRBD1. Germline V gene data show CDR1 as SGHTA and CDR2 as FQGNSA. Trimming at V came to 1 base and at J to 1 base, leaving 6 bases not matched to a gene. The CDR3 contains 16 residues. This chain's CDR3 is CASSLGGGGVNYGYTF. As DNA, the CDR3 is TGTGCCAGCAGCTTAGGGGGAGGGGGCGTTAACTATGGCTACACCTTC. Based on the CDR3 plus reference TRBV7-2 and TRBJ1-2, the full variable domain is GAGVSQSPSNKVTEKGKDVELRCDPISGHTALYWYRQSLGQGLEFLIYFQGNSAPDKSGLPSDRFSAERTGGSVSTLTIQRTQQEDSAVYLCASSLGGGGVNYGYTFGSGTRLTVV.

Turning to this clonotype: One end of the junction is discordant with germline, which a read error may explain. This sequence joins TRBV15 and TRBJ2-5; D ambiguous. Germline V gene lookup returns CDR1 LNHNV and CDR2 YYDKDF (reference sequence). CDR3 length: 10 amino acids. This CDR3 reads CATSGETQYF. The CDR3, as DNA: TGTGCCACCAGCGGAGAGACCCAGTACTTC.

This clonotype has more than one count but fewer than ten. J is TRBJ1-1 and V is TRBV29-1; D remains ambiguous. Trimming removed 4 bases at V and 0 bases at J, with 12 bases between. Germline CDR1 is SQVTM and CDR2 is ANQGSEA. This CDR3 comprises 14 residues. The CDR3 bases are TGCAGCGTTGGGTCCCCAAGTATGAACACTGAAGCTTTCTTT. As protein: CSVGSPSMNTEAFF.

This clonotype was seen repeatedly, ten times or more. The chain couples TRBV29-1 to TRBJ2-1; D unclear. The V and J ends lost 3 bases and 0 bases respectively, with 9 bases between them. Per the germline V gene, CDR1 is SQVTM and CDR2 is ANQGSEA. The length of the CDR3 is 14 residues. Here the CDR3 reads CSVDGSSSYNEQFF. CDR3 nucleotides: TGCAGCGTTGACGGGTCGAGCTCCTACAATGAGCAGTTCTTC.

Remarks on this clonotype: A much larger clone differs by one base, so this may be a read error. V gene TRBV6-6 combines with J gene TRBJ2-7, with a weak D call TRBD1 (6 bases). The CDR3 length is 13 residues. Per the germline V gene, CDR1 is MNHNY and CDR2 is SVGAGI (reference sequence). The CDR3, as DNA: TGTGCCAGCAGTACGAGCCAGGGGTACGAGCAGAACTTC. The encoded protein is CASSTSQGYEQNF.

Worth noting for this clonotype: With a much larger clone just one base away, this may be a read error. V and J are TRBV12-3 or TRBV12-4 and TRBJ2-1; 7 bases are a match to TRBD2. CDR3 size: 17 residues. With V trimmed by 6 bases and J by 0 bases, 11 bases remained unmatched. The DNA for the CDR3 is TGTGCCAGCAGATATCTTCTACCTAGCGGCTCCTACAATGAGCAGTTCTTC. Its translation: CASRYLLPSGSYNEQFF.